This T cell receptor beta chain appears in the sequencing data of a study of blood T cell repertoires in COVID-19. The CDR3 totals 16 residues. V dropped 3 bases and J dropped 4; count of bases not matched to a gene: 7. Germline V gene sequence: CDR1 SEHNR, CDR2 FQNEAQ (reference sequence). TCRdb's copy holds only in-frame clones and misses some; the assay was immunoSEQ multiplex PCR. The sample carries 150,000 to 200,000 clones, around 87% recorded once. The rearrangement joins TRBV7-9 to TRBJ1-2; 11 bases match TRBD1. Sequenced material: peripheral blood. The sequence was collected from a man aged 18 to 30 with acute or convalescent COVID-19. CDR3 amino acids: CASSFEDRGLFYGYTF. The CDR3, as DNA: TGTGCCAGCAGCTTTGAGGACAGGGGGCTCTTCTATGGCTACACCTTC.